The 14 T cell receptor beta chains presented below share a single source sample, sequenced in a study of PD-L1 blockade in urothelial cancer. Sequencing used immunoSEQ multiplex PCR; TCRdb keeps in-frame clones, though not all of them. The table shows 84,000 or so clones, with 70% to 90% occurring only once. Time point specified: pretreatment peripheral blood. Specimen: PBMCs, collected around atezolizumab (anti-PD-L1) treatment. Every receptor here comes from a man between 60 and 70 years old with urothelial cancer.

This clone has only a few counts. The V gene is TRBV6-4, the J gene TRBJ1-1; 8 bases agree with TRBD1. The CDR3 is 13 residues long. J lost 12 bases, V lost 1 base, and 7 bases had no gene match. Germline CDR1 is MRHNA and CDR2 is SNTAGT. This CDR3 is CASSDFRTGRPFF. CDR3 coding DNA: TGTGCCAGCAGTGACTTTCGGACAGGGAGGCCTTTCTTT.

This chain connects TRBV14 to TRBJ1-4; 7 bases line up with TRBD1. Unmatched junction bases numbered 4, after V lost 8 bases and J lost 4 bases. The CDR3 is 13 residues long. CDR1 and CDR2 (germline): SGHDN, FVKESK. The CDR3 bases are TGTGCCAGCGCGGGACAGCTTAATGAAAAACTGTTTTTT. Amino acid sequence: CASAGQLNEKLFF.

In its sample, this clone was seen a few times. The rearrangement links TRBV30 to TRBJ1-3, with D hard to call. The CDR3 runs to 13 residues. V shed 0 bases and J shed 3 bases, with 6 bases lying between them. Germline assignment: CDR1 GTSNPN and CDR2 SVGIG (reference sequence). The CDR3 nucleotides are TGTGCCTGGAGTGTACAAAATGGAAACACCATATATTTT. This codes for CAWSVQNGNTIYF.

The chain uses TRBV6-6 and TRBJ1-2; TRBD1 matches at 8 bases. There are 11 residues in the CDR3. V trimming: 10 bases; J trimming: 7 bases; junction bases outside the gene matches: 5. Germline values: CDR1 MNHNY, CDR2 SVGAGI (reference sequence). The CDR3, as DNA: TGTGCCACCACACAGGGGGTTGGCTACACCTTC. Amino acids: CATTQGVGYTF.

The chain combines TRBV7-9 with TRBJ2-1; no firm D call. CDR3 length: 10 residues. The V and J ends lost 5 bases and 8 bases respectively, with 4 bases between them. Germline V lookup: CDR1 SEHNR, CDR2 FQNEAQ (reference sequence). CDR3 coding DNA: TGTGCCAGCAGCCCATATGAGCAGTTCTTC. Protein: CASSPYEQFF.

This clone was detected a few times. The chain is built from TRBV11-2 and TRBJ1-2, with D possibly being TRBD1 (6 bases). CDR3 length equals 11 residues. CDR1 is SGHAT and CDR2 is FQNNGV in the germline V gene. V gave up 4 bases and J gave up 7 bases, with 7 bases separating them. The DNA for the CDR3 is TGTGCCAGCAGCTACAGGGCTGGCTACACCTTC. Protein product: CASSYRAGYTF.

The chain joins TRBV18 to TRBJ1-2, with 8 bases fitting TRBD1. CDR3 size: 15 residues. Germline V CDR1 and CDR2: KGHSH, LQKENI. V was pared by 5 bases and J by 6 bases, with 11 bases of the junction left unmatched. The CDR3 nucleotides read TGTGCCAGCTCAGACAGCAGACAGGGGAAAAATGGCTACACCTTC. The encoded protein is CASSDSRQGKNGYTF.

The chain couples TRBV19 to TRBJ1-2, with 7 positions matching TRBD1. V shed 3 bases, J shed 7 bases, and the junction held 14 bases outside the gene matches. CDR3 length: 16 amino acids. The germline V gene encodes CDR1 LNHDA and CDR2 SQIVND (reference sequence). The CDR3 loop reads CASSINRYRGPGGYTF. Written as DNA, the CDR3 is TGTGCCAGTAGTATTAATCGTTACAGGGGTCCCGGTGGCTACACCTTC. The whole variable domain, filled in from reference TRBV19 and TRBJ1-2, reads DGGITQSPKYLFRKEGQNVTLSCEQNLNHDAMYWYRQDPGQGLRLIYYSQIVNDFQKGDIAEGYSVSREKKESFPLTVTSAQKNPTAFYLCASSINRYRGPGGYTFGSGTRLTVV.

The J gene is TRBJ2-5, the V gene TRBV6-1; TRBD1 aligns across 10 bases. This CDR3 has 15 amino acids. V shed 10 bases, J shed 5 bases, and the junction held 13 bases outside the gene matches. Germline V CDR1 and CDR2: MNHNS, SASEGT. The CDR3 sequence: CATVRDRGLPETQYF. The CDR3 nucleotides read TGTGCCACCGTCCGGGACAGGGGACTCCCGGAGACCCAGTACTTC.

The chain carries TRBV6-5 and TRBJ2-5; 10 bases line up with TRBD2. There are 15 residues in the CDR3. Unmatched junction bases numbered 3, after V lost 4 bases and J lost 1 base. Germline V gene data show CDR1 as MNHEY and CDR2 as SVGAGI. The CDR3 DNA reads TGTGCCAGCAGTTCTAGCGGGGGCCTCCAAGAGACCCAGTACTTC. It encodes CASSSSGGLQETQYF.

The V call is TRBV4-1, the J call TRBJ2-1; TRBD2 agrees at 7 bases. V shed 5 bases and J 2 bases; nucleotides not matched to a gene: 9. This CDR3 is 16 amino acids long. Per the germline V gene, CDR1 is MGHRA and CDR2 is YSYEKL. CDR3: CASSSSASGTYNEQFF. The CDR3 bases are TGCGCCAGCAGCTCCTCTGCTAGCGGTACCTACAATGAGCAGTTCTTC.

This sequence joins TRBV28 and TRBJ2-7, with TRBD2 identical over 10 bases. Per germline, CDR1 MDHEN and CDR2 SYDVKM. The CDR3 sequence is 16 residues long. The J segment lost 11 bases and the V segment lost 1 base, leaving 14 bases of the junction unmatched. In nucleotides, the CDR3 is TGTGCCAGCAGTTTATCGGTAATACTAGCGGGAAAGGTGGAGTACTTC. This gives the protein CASSLSVILAGKVEYF. Based on the CDR3 plus reference TRBV28 and TRBJ2-7, the full variable domain is DVKVTQSSRYLVKRTGEKVFLECVQDMDHENMFWYRQDPGLGLRLIYFSYDVKMKEKGDIPEGYSVSREKKERFSLILESASTNQTSMYLCASSLSVILAGKVEYFGPGTRLTVT.

The rearrangement links TRBV6-5 to TRBJ2-3; D is possibly TRBD2 (6 bases). Germline V gives CDR1 MNHEY, CDR2 SVGAGI. CDR3 length equals 12 residues. Trimming took 6 bases from V and 9 from J, leaving 13 bases between them. CDR3 sequence (DNA): TGTGCCAGCAGACAGGTGGCGGGGACGCAGTATTTT. Translated: CASRQVAGTQYF.

The V gene is TRBV5-1, the J gene TRBJ1-1; D remains unclear. The ends were cut back, 0 bases at V and 1 base at J, with 10 bases in the middle. The CDR3 has 15 residues. Per the germline V gene, CDR1 is SGHRS and CDR2 is YFSETQ. The CDR3 region has the DNA TGCGCCAGCAGCTTGGGGTGGGGAGGGAACACTGAAGCTTTCTTT. Translated, it gives CASSLGWGGNTEAFF.